The clone carrying this TCR beta chain turned up a few times. The data belong to a study of blood T cell repertoires in COVID-19. Study-wide context: Sample material is recorded as cDNA or gDNA derived from T cells, B-cell-depleted T cells, or PBMCs.

Methods used by the authors: Reference gene primer amplification gave estimated nucleated cell counts. Assay: immunoSEQ multiplex PCR; the TCRdb copy retains only in-frame clones and omits some. V and J calls and clone size are given by that table; D and trimming were obtained from the DNA. The sample carries some 70,000 clones, around nine tenths recorded once. The CDR3 has 13 amino acids. Between the trimmed V and J ends, which lost 1 base and 2 bases, there was a span of 6 bases. Germline V gene sequence: CDR1 SGHTA, CDR2 FQGNSA. What was sequenced was peripheral blood. The sequence derives from a woman aged 45-60 years with COVID-19, enrolled during active disease. V is TRBV7-2 and J is TRBJ2-7, with D unclear. The CDR3 reads CASSLVSPYEQYF. CDR3 coding DNA: TGTGCCAGCAGCTTAGTTAGCCCCTACGAGCAGTACTTC.